The present TCR beta chain was sequenced within a study of OX40 agonist ivuxolimab in advanced cancers. Overall study context: The patients received agonistic anti-OX40 (CD134) antibody ivuxolimab.

The table came from immunoSEQ multiplex PCR; TCRdb's copy has only in-frame clones and leaves some out. The table lists just under 35,000 clones, over 80% of them singletons. With autoimmune disease history or systemic immunosuppression, patients were excluded. This clone turned up a few times. Its cognate antigen is unknown. V gave up 0 bases and J gave up 9 bases, with 15 bases separating them. CDR3 size: 14 residues. Germline V gene data show CDR1 as MNHEY and CDR2 as SVGAGI. Study results and caveats: A proportion of nonresponders additionally exhibited low normalized T-cell clonal expansion.

The chain recombines TRBV6-5 with TRBJ2-7, with D unresolved. The sequence derives from an adult with an advanced solid tumor such as melanoma, head and neck, liver or kidney cancer. The material sequenced was CD4+ or CD8+ T cells sorted from blood, taken in a trial of the OX40 agonist ivuxolimab. CDR3 protein: CASSYSTQLLGQYF. In DNA form, the CDR3 reads TGTGCCAGCAGTTACTCGACGCAGCTCCTAGGGCAGTACTTC.